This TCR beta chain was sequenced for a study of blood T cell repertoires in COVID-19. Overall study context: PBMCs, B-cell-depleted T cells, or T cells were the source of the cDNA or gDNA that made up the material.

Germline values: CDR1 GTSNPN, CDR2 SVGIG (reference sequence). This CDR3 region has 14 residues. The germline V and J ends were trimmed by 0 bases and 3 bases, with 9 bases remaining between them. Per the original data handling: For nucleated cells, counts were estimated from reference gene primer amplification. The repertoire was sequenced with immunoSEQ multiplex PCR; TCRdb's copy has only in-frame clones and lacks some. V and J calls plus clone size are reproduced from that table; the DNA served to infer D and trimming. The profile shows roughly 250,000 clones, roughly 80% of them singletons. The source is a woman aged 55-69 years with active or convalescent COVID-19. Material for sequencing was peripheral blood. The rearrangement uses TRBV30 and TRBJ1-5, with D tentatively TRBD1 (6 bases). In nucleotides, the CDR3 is TGTGCCTGGAGTGTAGGGGGAAACAATCAGCCCCAGCATTTT. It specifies CAWSVGGNNQPQHF.